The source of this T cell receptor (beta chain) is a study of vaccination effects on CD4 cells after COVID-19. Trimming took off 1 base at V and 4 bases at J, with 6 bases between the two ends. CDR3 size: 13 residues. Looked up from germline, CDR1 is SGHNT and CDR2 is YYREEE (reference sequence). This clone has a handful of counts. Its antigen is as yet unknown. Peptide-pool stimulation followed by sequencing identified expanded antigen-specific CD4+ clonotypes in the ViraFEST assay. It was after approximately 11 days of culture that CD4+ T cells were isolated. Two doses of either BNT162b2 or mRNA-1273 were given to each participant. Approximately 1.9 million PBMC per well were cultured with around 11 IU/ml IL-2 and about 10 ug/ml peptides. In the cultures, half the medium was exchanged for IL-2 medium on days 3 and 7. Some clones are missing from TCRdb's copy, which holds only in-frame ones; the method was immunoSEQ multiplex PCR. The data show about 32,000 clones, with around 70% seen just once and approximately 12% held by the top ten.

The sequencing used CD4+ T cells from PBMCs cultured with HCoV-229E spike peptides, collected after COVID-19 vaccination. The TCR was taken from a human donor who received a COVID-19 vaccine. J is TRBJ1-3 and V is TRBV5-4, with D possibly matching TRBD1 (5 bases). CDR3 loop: CASSLPGGNTIYF. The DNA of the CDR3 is TGTGCCAGCAGCTTGCCAGGGGGAAACACCATATATTTT.